One sample yielded the 28 T cell receptor beta chains listed below, sequenced in a study of cytomegalovirus exposure and HLA in healthy donors. Primers: 60 Vbeta forward and 13 Jbeta reverse. TCRdb's table, derived via immunoSEQ multiplex PCR, lists solely in-frame clones and lacks some. The listing records about 170,000 clones. Sequences were obtained from PBMCs. These receptors all stem from a woman aged 60-75 years in good health and CMV-seronegative.

The rearrangement joins TRBV7-2 to TRBJ2-5; 8 nucleotides align to TRBD2. The germline V gene encodes CDR1 SGHTA and CDR2 FQGNSA. Trimming at V came to 5 bases and at J to 4 bases, leaving 6 bases not matched to a gene. CDR3 length equals 14 residues. Here the CDR3 DNA reads TGTGCCAGCAGCAACGGGGGGGCCCTAGAGACCCAGTACTTC. This translates into CASSNGGALETQYF.

This chain links TRBV5-1 with TRBJ1-1, with a possible D match to TRBD1 (5 bases). There are 17 residues in the CDR3. V lost 4 bases, J lost 4 bases, and 23 bases lay in between. CDR1 and CDR2 (germline): SGHRS, YFSETQ. The CDR3 here is CASSIRVGGYYGTEAFF. The CDR3 DNA is TGCGCCAGCAGCATCCGGGTGGGGGGATACTATGGCACTGAAGCTTTCTTT.

About this clone: Other DNA sequences in the sample encode the same CDR3. The rearrangement joins TRBV29-1 to TRBJ2-7; 10 nucleotides agree with TRBD2. Germline lookup yields CDR1 SQVTM and CDR2 ANQGSEA. The CDR3 length is 16 residues. The V gene end was trimmed by 4 bases and the J gene end by 4 bases; junction bases not matched to a gene: 13. In DNA, the CDR3 is TGCAGCGTTGTAACCCAAACTAGCGGGAAAGGTTACGAGCAGTACTTC. Translating gives CSVVTQTSGKGYEQYF.

The chain employs TRBV7-3 and TRBJ1-1; D may be TRBD1 (6 bases). V lost 8 bases and J lost 1, with 11 bases in between. The CDR3 spans 13 residues. Germline lookup yields CDR1 SGHTA and CDR2 FQGTGA. Here the CDR3 DNA reads TGTGCCAGCTGGGGGGGACAGAACACTGAAGCTTTCTTT. Encoded protein: CASWGGQNTEAFF.

The J gene is TRBJ2-2, the V gene TRBV7-9; D unclear. CDR1 and CDR2 from the germline V gene are SEHNR and FQNEAQ (reference sequence). The V gene lost 3 bases and the J gene lost 0 bases, with 8 bases spanning the gap. CDR3 size: 15 residues. Here the CDR3 reads CASSFALANTGELFF. For the CDR3, the DNA is TGTGCCAGCAGCTTTGCGCTCGCGAACACCGGGGAGCTGTTTTTT.

This chain links TRBV6-5 with TRBJ1-2, with a weak D call TRBD1 (6 bases). Trimming shortened V by 5 bases and J by 2 bases, and 12 bases separated the two germline ends. CDR1 MNHEY and CDR2 SVGAGI come from the germline V gene. The CDR3 sequence is 14 residues long. CDR3 in amino acids: CASSRTGLNYGYTF. For the CDR3, the DNA is TGTGCCAGCAGTCGCACAGGGCTAAACTATGGCTACACCTTC.

The V call is TRBV5-6, the J call TRBJ2-3; weak D call: TRBD1 (6 bases). This CDR3 comprises 15 residues. Germline CDR1 and CDR2: SGHDT and YYEEEE. Trimming took off 3 bases at V and 0 bases at J, with 11 bases between the two ends. The chain's CDR3 is CASSSGATSTDTQYF. The CDR3 DNA sequence: TGTGCCAGCAGCTCAGGGGCTACTAGCACAGATACGCAGTATTTT.

CDR3 nucleotides: TGTGCCAGCAGTGTCTCCGGGAATACAGATACGCAGTATTTT. Its protein is CASSVSGNTDTQYF. The chain links TRBV6-1 to TRBJ2-3; tentative D call: TRBD2 (5 bases). The CDR3 sequence is 14 residues long. Deletions cut 4 bases from V and 3 bases from J, with 11 bases between. CDR1 is MNHNS and CDR2 is SASEGT in the germline V gene.

The J gene is TRBJ1-3, the V gene TRBV10-2; D unclear. The V and J ends lost 4 bases and 4 bases respectively, with 2 bases between them. The CDR3 length is 11 residues. CDR1 and CDR2 (germline): WSHSY, SAAADI. The CDR3: CASSAGNTIYF. In nucleotides, the CDR3 is TGCGCCAGCAGTGCAGGAAACACCATATATTTT.

The V call is TRBV6-5, the J call TRBJ2-7; a weak D match, TRBD1 (5 bases). The V gene lost 6 bases and the J gene lost 3 bases, with 15 bases spanning the gap. In germline, CDR1 is MNHEY, CDR2 SVGAGI. The CDR3 contains 14 residues. The CDR3: CASRPQGRDYEQYF. The CDR3 nucleotides are TGTGCCAGCAGACCCCAGGGTAGGGACTACGAGCAGTACTTC.

The CDR3 reads CASSLWGRGYNQPQHF. The CDR3 nucleotides are TGTGCCAGTAGCTTATGGGGCAGGGGCTACAATCAGCCCCAGCATTTT. The chain is built from TRBV19 and TRBJ1-5; the D gene is possibly TRBD1 (6 bases). With 6 bases removed from V and 3 bases from J, the gap between germline ends came to 18 bases. This CDR3 is 16 amino acids long. Germline-derived CDR1 and CDR2 are LNHDA and SQIVND (reference sequence).

The V and J genes are TRBV10-3 and TRBJ2-1; 14 bases fit TRBD2. The CDR3 loop spans 18 amino acids. Trimming removed 0 bases from V and 8 bases from J; junction bases left unmatched: 9. Germline V lookup: CDR1 ENHRY, CDR2 SYGVKD. The CDR3 coding sequence is TGTGCCATCAGTGAGTCCCAGGGGACTAGCGGGAGCCCTCATGAGCAGTTCTTC. It specifies CAISESQGTSGSPHEQFF.

The J gene is TRBJ2-4, the V gene TRBV5-8, with D possibly matching TRBD2 (5 bases). The V end lost 0 bases, the J end lost 3 bases, and 10 bases lay between the germline ends. The CDR3 extends over 15 amino acids. Germline V gene data show CDR1 as SGHTS and CDR2 as YDEGEE. The CDR3 sequence: CASSLGRVVKNIQYF. CDR3 bases: TGTGCCAGCAGCTTGGGGCGGGTTGTCAAAAACATTCAGTACTTC.

The genes are TRBV27 and TRBJ2-1, with 9 bases matching TRBD1. The CDR3 length is 14 residues. With V trimmed by 5 bases and J by 8 bases, 7 bases remained unmatched. The germline CDR1 and CDR2 sequences are MNHEY and SMNVEV (reference sequence). The CDR3 spells CASSTTGTGHEQFF. The DNA of the CDR3 is TGTGCCAGCAGTACCACCGGGACAGGGCATGAGCAGTTCTTC.

J is TRBJ2-7 and V is TRBV5-6, with TRBD1 as a possible D gene (5 bases). Germline CDR1 SGHDT, CDR2 YYEEEE. The length of the CDR3 is 14 residues. V shed 0 bases and J shed 6 bases, with 13 bases lying between them. CDR3 region: CASSLVYQGSEQYF. For the CDR3, the DNA is TGTGCCAGCAGCTTGGTATACCAGGGCAGCGAGCAGTACTTC. The full variable domain, rest sourced from reference TRBV5-6 and TRBJ2-7, is DAGVTQSPTHLIKTRGQQVTLRCSPKSGHDTVSWYQQALGQGPQFIFQYYEEEERQRGNFPDRFSGHQFPNYSSELNVNALLLGDSALYLCASSLVYQGSEQYFGPGTRLTVT.

The chain joins TRBV10-3 to TRBJ1-1, with 7 positions matching TRBD1. Per the germline V gene, CDR1 is ENHRY and CDR2 is SYGVKD. The CDR3 has 14 amino acids. Germline trimming cut 9 bases from V and 1 base from J; bases unmatched to any gene: 8. The CDR3: CAIRRGQENTEAFF. The CDR3 nucleotides are TGTGCCATACGCCGAGGACAGGAGAACACTGAAGCTTTCTTT.

V gene TRBV5-4 combines with J gene TRBJ2-3, with 9 positions matching TRBD1. The germline V gene encodes CDR1 SGHNT and CDR2 YYREEE (reference sequence). CDR3 size: 17 residues. The V gene end was trimmed by 3 bases and the J gene end by 4 bases; junction bases not matched to a gene: 12. CDR3 protein: CASSSSSGTGRPDTQYF. Written as DNA, the CDR3 is TGTGCCAGCAGCTCTTCATCCGGGACAGGGAGGCCAGATACGCAGTATTTT.

This chain links TRBV4-1 with TRBJ2-7; 8 nucleotides match TRBD1. CDR1 is MGHRA, CDR2 YSYEKL, per germline. There are 15 residues in the CDR3. Germline trimming cut 1 base from V and 2 bases from J; bases unmatched to any gene: 4. This chain's CDR3 is CASSQGQGAPYEQYF. The DNA of the CDR3 is TGCGCCAGCAGCCAAGGGCAGGGGGCCCCCTACGAGCAGTACTTC.

CDR3 bases: TGTGCCAGCAGTATGGACAGTCTCTATGGCTACACCTTC. It yields the protein CASSMDSLYGYTF. The V and J genes are TRBV6-5 and TRBJ1-2; D is perhaps TRBD1 (6 bases). The V end was cut by 5 bases, the J end by 4 bases, with 11 bases between. Germline CDR1 and CDR2: MNHEY and SVGAGI. The CDR3 loop spans 13 amino acids.

This chain links TRBV4-3 with TRBJ2-1; possible D gene TRBD2, 6 bases. CDR3 size: 16 residues. CDR1 is LGHNA, CDR2 YSLEER, per germline. The germline V and J ends were trimmed by 0 bases and 5 bases, with 14 bases remaining between them. CDR3 nucleotides: TGCGCCAGCAGCCAAGAAGGGTGGGAGGAGGACAATGAGCAGTTCTTC. This translates into CASSQEGWEEDNEQFF.

V is TRBV5-4 and J is TRBJ2-2, with TRBD1 matching 7 bases. Germline CDR1 SGHNT, CDR2 YYREEE (reference sequence). V lost 3 bases and J lost 6; bases outside the gene matches: 5. CDR3 size: 14 residues. The CDR3: CASSSRGTPGELFF. The DNA for the CDR3 is TGTGCCAGCAGCTCCAGGGGGACACCCGGGGAGCTGTTTTTT.

This sequence joins TRBV5-1 and TRBJ2-1, with a weak D call TRBD2 (5 bases). Germline loops: CDR1 SGHRS, CDR2 YFSETQ. Trimming removed 0 bases at V and 7 bases at J, with 20 bases between. This CDR3 comprises 17 residues. The CDR3 reads CASSLGTTEWTGNEQFF. The CDR3 DNA follows: TGCGCCAGCAGCTTGGGGACCACAGAGTGGACGGGGAATGAGCAGTTCTTC. The variable domain in full, with the rest retrieved from reference TRBV5-1 and TRBJ2-1, is KAGVTQTPRYLIKTRGQQVTLSCSPISGHRSVSWYQQTPGQGLQFLFEYFSETQRNKGNFPGRFSGRQFSNSRSEMNVSTLELGDSALYLCASSLGTTEWTGNEQFFGPGTRLTVL.

The V gene is TRBV5-1, the J gene TRBJ2-5; a weak D match, TRBD1 (6 bases). CDR1 SGHRS and CDR2 YFSETQ come from the germline V gene. CDR3 length: 14 residues. Trimming pared 5 bases from V and 3 bases from J, leaving 14 bases between. The CDR3 bases are TGCGCCAGCAGAACAAACAGGGAAAAAGAGACCCAGTACTTC. Protein product: CASRTNREKETQYF.

The chain combines TRBV7-9 with TRBJ2-7; 11 bases line up with TRBD1. The germline V gene has CDR1 SEHNR and CDR2 FQNEAQ (reference sequence). The CDR3 length is 15 residues. V trimming: 1 base; J trimming: 5 bases; junction bases outside the gene matches: 4. CDR3 DNA: TGTGCCAGCAGCTTAGGAGGACAGGGGGCTGACGAGCAGTACTTC. Its protein is CASSLGGQGADEQYF.

The chain employs TRBV5-1 and TRBJ1-2, with 7 nucleotides matching TRBD1. J lost 7 bases, V lost 3 bases, and 12 bases had no gene match. This CDR3 contains 15 residues. From germline, CDR1 is SGHRS and CDR2 YFSETQ. The CDR3: CASSSTTGVQGGYTF. The DNA of the CDR3 is TGCGCCAGCAGCTCAACTACAGGGGTACAGGGTGGCTACACCTTC.

This sequence joins TRBV29-1 and TRBJ2-5; 7 positions agree with TRBD1. The germline V gene has CDR1 SQVTM and CDR2 ANQGSEA. This CDR3 has 14 residues. The junction had 10 bases not matched to a gene; V was cut back by 4 bases and J by 5 bases. The CDR3 bases are TGCAGCGTTGGGTCGACAGGGCTACTGGAGACCCAGTACTTC. This encodes CSVGSTGLLETQYF.

Remarks on this clone: The same CDR3 also results from other DNA sequences found in this sample. This rearrangement joins TRBV5-6 to TRBJ2-7; D ambiguous. CDR1 is SGHDT and CDR2 is YYEEEE in the germline V gene. The germline V and J ends were trimmed by 0 bases and 2 bases, with 6 bases remaining between them. CDR3 size: 13 residues. DNA for the CDR3: TGTGCCAGCAGCTTGGCGGGTACCTACGAGCAGTACTTC. It specifies CASSLAGTYEQYF.

The rearrangement uses TRBV6-1 and TRBJ2-7; TRBD1 matches 11 bases. CDR1 is MNHNS and CDR2 is SASEGT in the germline V gene. The V gene end was trimmed by 7 bases and the J gene end by 2 bases; junction bases not matched to a gene: 4. This CDR3 region has 14 residues. The CDR3 DNA sequence: TGTGCCAGCATGTGGACAGGGGGCCCCTACGAGCAGTACTTC. Translated, it gives CASMWTGGPYEQYF.